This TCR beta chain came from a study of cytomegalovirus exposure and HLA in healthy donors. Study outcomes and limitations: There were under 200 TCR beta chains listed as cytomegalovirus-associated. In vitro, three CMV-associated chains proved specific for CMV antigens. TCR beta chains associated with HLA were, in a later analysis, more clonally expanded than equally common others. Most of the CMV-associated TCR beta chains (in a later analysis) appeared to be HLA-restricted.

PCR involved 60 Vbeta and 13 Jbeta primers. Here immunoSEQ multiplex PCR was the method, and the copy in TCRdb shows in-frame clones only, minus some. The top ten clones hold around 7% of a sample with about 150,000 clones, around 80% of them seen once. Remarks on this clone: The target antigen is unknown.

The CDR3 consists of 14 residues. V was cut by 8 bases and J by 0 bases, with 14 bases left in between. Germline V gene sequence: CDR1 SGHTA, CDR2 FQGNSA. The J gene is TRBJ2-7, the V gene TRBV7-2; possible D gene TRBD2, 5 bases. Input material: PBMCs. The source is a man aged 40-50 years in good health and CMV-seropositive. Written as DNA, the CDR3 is TGTGCCAGCCTTGTAGCGCCCATCTCCTACGAGCAGTACTTC. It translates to CASLVAPISYEQYF.